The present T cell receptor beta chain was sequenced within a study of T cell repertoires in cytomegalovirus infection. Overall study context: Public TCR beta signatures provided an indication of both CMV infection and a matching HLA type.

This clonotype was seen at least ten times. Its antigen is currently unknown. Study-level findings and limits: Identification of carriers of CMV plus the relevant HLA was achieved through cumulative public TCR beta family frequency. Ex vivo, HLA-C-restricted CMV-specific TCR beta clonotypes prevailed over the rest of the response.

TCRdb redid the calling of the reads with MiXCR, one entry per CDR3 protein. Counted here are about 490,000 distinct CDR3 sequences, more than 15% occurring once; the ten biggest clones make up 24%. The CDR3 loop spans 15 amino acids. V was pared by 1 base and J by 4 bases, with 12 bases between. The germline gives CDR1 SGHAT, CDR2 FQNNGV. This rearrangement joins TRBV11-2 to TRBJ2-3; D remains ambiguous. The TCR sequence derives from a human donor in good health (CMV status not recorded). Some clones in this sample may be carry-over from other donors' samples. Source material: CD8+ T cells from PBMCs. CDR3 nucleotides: TGTGCCAGCAGCTTAGCCGGCTCCATGGCAGATACGCAGTATTTT. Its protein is CASSLAGSMADTQYF.